Following are 3 T cell receptor beta chains from one sample sequenced in a study of cytomegalovirus exposure and HLA in healthy donors. PCR primers comprised 60 Vbeta and 13 Jbeta primers. Sequenced by immunoSEQ multiplex PCR; TCRdb stores in-frame clones only, minus some. The repertoire includes roughly 150,000 clones, less than 90% of them detected once, and approximately 0.98% sits in the top ten. The sequencing sample was made of PBMCs. Receptors originate from a man aged 25 to 45 in good health and CMV-seronegative.

The sample holds a few counts of this clone. CDR3: CASSDTPTGPQHF. CDR3 bases: TGTGCCAGCAGTGACACCCCGACAGGTCCCCAGCATTTT. The chain joins TRBV6-4 to TRBJ1-5; weak D call: TRBD1 (6 bases). CDR1 and CDR2 from the germline V gene are MRHNA and SNTAGT. The V end lost 2 bases, the J end lost 10 bases, and 12 bases lay between the germline ends. The CDR3 has 13 residues.

The DNA for the CDR3 is TGCGCCAGCAGCTTGGATAGTGAGACCCAGTACTTC. Amino acid sequence: CASSLDSETQYF. The rearrangement uses TRBV5-1 and TRBJ2-5, with D uncertain. From germline, CDR1 is SGHRS and CDR2 YFSETQ. V was pared by 0 bases and J by 5 bases, with 5 bases between. The CDR3 consists of 12 residues.

The genes are TRBV16 and TRBJ1-5; D gene ambiguous. Deletions cut 3 bases from V and 0 bases from J, with 9 bases between. The germline CDR1 and CDR2 sequences are KGHSY and FQNENV. CDR3 length: 15 amino acids. The CDR3 sequence: CASSHADLSNQPQHF. The CDR3, as DNA: TGTGCCAGCAGCCACGCAGATCTTAGCAATCAGCCCCAGCATTTT.